This TCR beta chain was identified during a study of siplizumab effects on memory and regulatory T cells. A word on this clone: Antigen unknown.

Germline-derived CDR1 and CDR2 are MNHNY and SVGAGI (reference sequence). CDR3 length equals 12 residues. Trimming cost V 6 bases and J 5 bases, with 11 bases left between them. Study-level results: Treg-derived clones made up an average of around 70% of mappable alloreactive CD4+ clones with siplizumab and 26.9% in controls. The diversity of naive T cells seemed greater than that of memory cells, and their alloresponse contribution seemed major. The majority of clones, roughly 75-96% of proliferating CD4+ or CD8+ clones, lacked an assignable naive or memory phenotype.

Each sample had roughly 10^5 TCR templates assayed. TCRdb's copy holds only in-frame clones and misses some; the assay was immunoSEQ multiplex PCR. The sample records about 82,000 clones, approximately 88% being singletons. This rearrangement joins TRBV6-6 to TRBJ2-7, with a possible D match to TRBD1 (5 bases). Input material: Tregs sorted from blood. The sequence was collected from a human donor in good health. The CDR3 spells CASSHPTDEQYF. The CDR3 DNA reads TGTGCCAGCAGCCACCCGACAGACGAGCAGTACTTC.